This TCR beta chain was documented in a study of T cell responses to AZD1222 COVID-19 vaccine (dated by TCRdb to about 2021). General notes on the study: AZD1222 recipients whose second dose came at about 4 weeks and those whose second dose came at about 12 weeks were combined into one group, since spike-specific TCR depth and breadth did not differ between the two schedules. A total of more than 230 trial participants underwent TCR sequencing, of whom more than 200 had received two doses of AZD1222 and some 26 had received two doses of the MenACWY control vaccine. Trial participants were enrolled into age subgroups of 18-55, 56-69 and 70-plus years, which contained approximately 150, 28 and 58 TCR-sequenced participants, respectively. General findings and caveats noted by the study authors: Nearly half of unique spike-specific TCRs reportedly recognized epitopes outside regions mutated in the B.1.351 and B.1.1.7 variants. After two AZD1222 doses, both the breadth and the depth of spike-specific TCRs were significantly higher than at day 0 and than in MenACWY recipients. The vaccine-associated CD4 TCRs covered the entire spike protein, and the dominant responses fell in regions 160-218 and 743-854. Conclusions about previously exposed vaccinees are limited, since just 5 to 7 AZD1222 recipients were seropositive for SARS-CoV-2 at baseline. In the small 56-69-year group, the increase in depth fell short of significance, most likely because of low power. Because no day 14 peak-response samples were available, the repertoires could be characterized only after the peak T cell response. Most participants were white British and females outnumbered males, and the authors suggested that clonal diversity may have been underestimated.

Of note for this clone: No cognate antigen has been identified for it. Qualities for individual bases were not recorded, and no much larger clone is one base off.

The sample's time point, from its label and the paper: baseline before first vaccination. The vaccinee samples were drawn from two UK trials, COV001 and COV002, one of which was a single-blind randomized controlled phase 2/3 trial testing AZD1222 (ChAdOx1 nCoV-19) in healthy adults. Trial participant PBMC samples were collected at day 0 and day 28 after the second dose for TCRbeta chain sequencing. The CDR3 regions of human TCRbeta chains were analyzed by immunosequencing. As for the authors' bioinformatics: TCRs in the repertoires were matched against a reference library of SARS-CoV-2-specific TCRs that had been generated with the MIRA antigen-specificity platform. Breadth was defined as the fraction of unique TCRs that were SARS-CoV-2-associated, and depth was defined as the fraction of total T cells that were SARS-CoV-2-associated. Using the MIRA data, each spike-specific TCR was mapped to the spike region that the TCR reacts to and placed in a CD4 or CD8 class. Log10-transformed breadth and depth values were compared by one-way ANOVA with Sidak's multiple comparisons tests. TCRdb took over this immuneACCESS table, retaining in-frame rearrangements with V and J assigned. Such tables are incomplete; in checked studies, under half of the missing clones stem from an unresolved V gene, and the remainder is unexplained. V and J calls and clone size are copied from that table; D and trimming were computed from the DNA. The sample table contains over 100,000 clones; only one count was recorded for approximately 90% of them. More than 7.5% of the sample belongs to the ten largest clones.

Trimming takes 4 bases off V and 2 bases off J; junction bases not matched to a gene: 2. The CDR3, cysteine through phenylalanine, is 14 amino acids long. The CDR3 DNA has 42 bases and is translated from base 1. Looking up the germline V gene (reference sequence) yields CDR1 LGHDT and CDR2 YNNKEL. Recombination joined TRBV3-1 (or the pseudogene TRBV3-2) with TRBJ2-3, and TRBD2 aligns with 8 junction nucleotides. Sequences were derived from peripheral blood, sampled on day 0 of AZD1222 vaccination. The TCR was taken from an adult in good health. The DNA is TGTGCCAGCAGCCGACTAGCGAACACAGATACGCAGTATTTT. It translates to CASSRLANTDTQYF.